Sequencing of this T cell receptor beta chain was carried out in a study of T cell changes during pregnancy in multiple sclerosis. Data came from immunoSEQ multiplex PCR; TCRdb stores just in-frame clones and leaves some out. The sample holds tens of thousands of clones; 85% to 90% are singletons and the top ten take roughly 1.3%. Between the trimmed V and J ends, which lost 4 bases and 5 bases, there was a span of 10 bases. Germline CDR1 SGHRS, CDR2 YFSETQ. The CDR3 extends over 13 amino acids. The origin of this receptor is a female donor with multiple sclerosis, enrolled in a pregnancy study. The gene calls are TRBV5-1 and TRBJ2-1; possible D gene TRBD2, 6 bases. The sample in question was CD4+ T cells from peripheral blood mononuclear cells, obtained in the first trimester of pregnancy. The DNA of the CDR3 is TGCGCCAGCAGCCCCGGGAGTAACAATGAGCAGTTCTTC. This gives the protein CASSPGSNNEQFF.